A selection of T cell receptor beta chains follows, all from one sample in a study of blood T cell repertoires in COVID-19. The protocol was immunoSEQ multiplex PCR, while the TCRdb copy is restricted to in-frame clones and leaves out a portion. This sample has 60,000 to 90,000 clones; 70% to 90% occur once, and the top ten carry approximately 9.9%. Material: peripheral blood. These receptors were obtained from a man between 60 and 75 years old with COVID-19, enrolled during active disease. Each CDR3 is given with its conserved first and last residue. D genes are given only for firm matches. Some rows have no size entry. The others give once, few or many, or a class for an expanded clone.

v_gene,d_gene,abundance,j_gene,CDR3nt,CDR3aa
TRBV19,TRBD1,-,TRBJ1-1,TGTGCCAGTATACAGGGGCAAGGAGGCACTGAAGCTTTCTTT,CASIQGQGGTEAFF
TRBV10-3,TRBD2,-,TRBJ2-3,TGTGCCATCAGTGGTTTCGGGGGGGACACAGATACGCAGTATTTT,CAISGFGGDTDTQYF
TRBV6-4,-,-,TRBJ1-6,TGTGCCAGCAGTGACGGCAATAATAATTCACCCCTCCACTTT,CASSDGNNNSPLHF
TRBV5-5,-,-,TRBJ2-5,TGTGCCAGCAGCTTGTACGCCGGAACGACTGAGACCCAGTACTTC,CASSLYAGTTETQYF
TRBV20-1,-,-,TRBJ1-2,TGCAGTGCTAGTGGGACACCCCCAAGATACACCTTC,CSASGTPPRYTF
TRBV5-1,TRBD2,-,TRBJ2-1,TGCGCCAGCACAAGACTAGCGGGGGGGAGCTCCTACAATGAGCAGTTCTTC,CASTRLAGGSSYNEQFF
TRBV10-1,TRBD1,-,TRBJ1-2,TGCGCCAGCAGTGCGGGACAGGCCCATGGCTACACCTTC,CASSAGQAHGYTF
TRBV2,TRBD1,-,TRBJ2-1,TGTGCCAGCAGCTTGGACAGGGGACCCTACAATGAGCAGTTCTTC,CASSLDRGPYNEQFF
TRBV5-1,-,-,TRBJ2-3,TGCGCCAGCAGAACAGGGAGAAGCACAGATACGCAGTATTTT,CASRTGRSTDTQYF
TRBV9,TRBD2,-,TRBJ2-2,TGTGCCAGCAGCGCTTTAGCGGGAGTAAATACCGGGGAGCTGTTTTTT,CASSALAGVNTGELFF
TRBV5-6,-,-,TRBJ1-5,TGTGCCAGCAGCTTAGGGTCAGGGGCGATCAATCAGCCCCAGCATTTT,CASSLGSGAINQPQHF
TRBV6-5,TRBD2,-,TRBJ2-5,TGTGCCAGCAGTAGACTAGCGGGAGGCCAAGAGACCCAGTACTTC,CASSRLAGGQETQYF
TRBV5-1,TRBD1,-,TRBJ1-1,TGCGCCAGCAGCTTGGGCGGGACAGTCACTGAAGCTTTCTTT,CASSLGGTVTEAFF
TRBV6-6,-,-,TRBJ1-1,TGTGCCAGCAGTTACTCTGGACAGCAACCTGAAGCTTTCTTT,CASSYSGQQPEAFF
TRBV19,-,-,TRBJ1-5,TGTGCCAGTAGTGTCGCAGGGGCGCCGGGCAATCAGCCCCAGCATTTT,CASSVAGAPGNQPQHF
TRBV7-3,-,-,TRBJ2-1,TGTGCCAGCAGCCCAAGGATTGGCAGGGGACGAAACAATGAGCAGTTCTTC,CASSPRIGRGRNNEQFF
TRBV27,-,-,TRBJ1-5,TGTGCCAGCAGTTCCAGGGGAAGCCAGCCCCAGCATTTT,CASSSRGSQPQHF
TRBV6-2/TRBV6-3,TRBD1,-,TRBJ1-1,TGTGCCAGCAGTTACTATAAGGAGACTCAGGGGGCATACACTGAAGCTTTCTTT,CASSYYKETQGAYTEAFF
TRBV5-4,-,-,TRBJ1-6,TGTGCCAGCAGCCAGACCTATAATTCACCCCTCCACTTT,CASSQTYNSPLHF
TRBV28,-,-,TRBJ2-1,TGTGCCAGCACCTCTGGTAGCGGAGGCTCCTACAATGAGCAGTTCTTC,CASTSGSGGSYNEQFF
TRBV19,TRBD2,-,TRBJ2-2,TGTGCCAGTAGTAGAAGGACTAGGAACACCGGGGAGCTGTTTTTT,CASSRRTRNTGELFF
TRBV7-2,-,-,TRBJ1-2,TGTGCCAGCAGCCCAAACGCGGGGGCTGAAGGCTACACCTTC,CASSPNAGAEGYTF
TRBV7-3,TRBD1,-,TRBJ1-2,TGTGCCAGCAGCGCAACCGGGACAGCACTAGACTATGGCTACACCTTC,CASSATGTALDYGYTF
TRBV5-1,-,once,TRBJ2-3,TGCGCCAGCAGCTTCTCTAGGGGGAGCACAGATACGCAGTATTTT,CASSFSRGSTDTQYF
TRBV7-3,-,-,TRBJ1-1,TGTGCCAGCAGCTTAGAGGAGGCTTCGGAAGCTTTCTTT,CASSLEEASEAFF
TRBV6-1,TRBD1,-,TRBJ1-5,TGTGCCAGCAGTGACACAGGGGTGGGCCAGCCCCAGCATTTT,CASSDTGVGQPQHF
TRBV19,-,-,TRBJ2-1,TGTGCCAGTAGTATAGATCCAGGTGATGAGCAGTTCTTC,CASSIDPGDEQFF
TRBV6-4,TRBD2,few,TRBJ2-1,TGTGCCAGCAGTCCAGGACTAGCGGGAGACAATGAGCAGTTCTTC,CASSPGLAGDNEQFF
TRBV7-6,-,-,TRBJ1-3,TGTGCCAGCAGCCCAACCGGGACAAGGCCACTCTCTGGAAACACCATATATTTT,CASSPTGTRPLSGNTIYF
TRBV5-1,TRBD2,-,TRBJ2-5,TGCGCCAGCAGCCCTCAACAGCGGGATCAAGAGACCCAGTACTTC,CASSPQQRDQETQYF
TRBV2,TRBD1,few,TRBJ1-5,TGTGCCAGCAGAACAGGGGGCAATCAGCCCCAGCATTTT,CASRTGGNQPQHF
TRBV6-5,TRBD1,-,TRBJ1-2,TGTGCCAGCAGTTACTCGGGACAGCTGGAGGCCTATGGCTACACCTTC,CASSYSGQLEAYGYTF
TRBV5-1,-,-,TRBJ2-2,TGCGCCAGCAGCTTAACTCCCTCCGGGGAGCTGTTTTTT,CASSLTPSGELFF
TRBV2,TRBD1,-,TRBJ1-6,TGTGCCAGCAGACCAACAGGGGGGGGAAATTCACCCCTCCACTTT,CASRPTGGGNSPLHF
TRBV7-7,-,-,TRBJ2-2,TGTGCCAGCAGCAGAAGCCCTGACACCGGGGAGCTGTTTTTT,CASSRSPDTGELFF
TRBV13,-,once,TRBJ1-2,TGTGCCAGCAGCTCACGCGGGGGATATGATGGCTACACCTTC,CASSSRGGYDGYTF
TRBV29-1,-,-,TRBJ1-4,TGCAGCGTTGTAACCCAGACAACTAATGAAAAACTGTTTTTT,CSVVTQTTNEKLFF
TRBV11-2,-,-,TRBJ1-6,TGTGCCAGCAGCTTAGATCACGGTTCCTATAATTCACCCCTCCACTTT,CASSLDHGSYNSPLHF
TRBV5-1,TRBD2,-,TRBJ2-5,TGCGCCAGCAGCGGGGGGACTAGCGGGGAAGAGACCCAGTACTTC,CASSGGTSGEETQYF
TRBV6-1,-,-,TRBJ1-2,TGTGCCAGCAGTGAAGGGAGGGTCTTCTATGGCTACACCTTC,CASSEGRVFYGYTF
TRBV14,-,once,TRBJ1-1,TGTGCCAGCAGCCAACAAGGGGTAACTGAAGCTTTCTTT,CASSQQGVTEAFF
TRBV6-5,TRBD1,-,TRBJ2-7,TGTGCCAGTGAGGACAGGGGGACGTACGAGCAGTACTTC,CASEDRGTYEQYF
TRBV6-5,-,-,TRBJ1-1,TGTGCCAGCACCCCTCCAGGGTGGAGCACTGAAGCTTTCTTT,CASTPPGWSTEAFF
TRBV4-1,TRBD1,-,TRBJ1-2,TGCGCCAGCGCCCGAGGCAGGGGGCAAAGAGGCTACACCTTC,CASARGRGQRGYTF
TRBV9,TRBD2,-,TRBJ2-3,TGTGCCAGCAGCGTAGCCGCGGGGGGGGTCACAGATACGCAGTATTTT,CASSVAAGGVTDTQYF
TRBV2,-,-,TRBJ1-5,TGTGCCAGCAGTATTAGAGGCGGGGGCTTAGGGCAGCCCCAGCATTTT,CASSIRGGGLGQPQHF
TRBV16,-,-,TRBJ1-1,TGTGCCAGCAGCCAAGACAGGACGAACACTGAAGCTTTCTTT,CASSQDRTNTEAFF
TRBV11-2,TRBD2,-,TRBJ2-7,TGTGCCAGCAGCTTAGCAACTAGCGGGAGGACCGTCTCCTACGAGCAGTACTTC,CASSLATSGRTVSYEQYF
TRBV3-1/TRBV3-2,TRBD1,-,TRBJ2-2,TGTGCCAGCAGCCTGGGACAGCACACCGGGGAGCTGTTTTTT,CASSLGQHTGELFF
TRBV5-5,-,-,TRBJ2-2,TGTGCCAGCAGCTTGGCGAGCGGAGTAAACACCGGGGAGCTGTTTTTT,CASSLASGVNTGELFF
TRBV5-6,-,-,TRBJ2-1,TGTGCCAGCAGCTGGGGGGACTACAATGAGCAGTTCTTC,CASSWGDYNEQFF
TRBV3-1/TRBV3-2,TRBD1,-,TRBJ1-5,TGTGCCAGCAGCTACGGGACAGAGAATAGCAATCAGCCCCAGCATTTT,CASSYGTENSNQPQHF
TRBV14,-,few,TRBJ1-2,TGTGCCAGCAGTCCTACGCGGGGCGCGGATGGCTACACCTTC,CASSPTRGADGYTF
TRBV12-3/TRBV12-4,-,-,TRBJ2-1,TGTGCCAGCAGCGCCGGGGCTAGCGTCTTCTTC,CASSAGASVFF
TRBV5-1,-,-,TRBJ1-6,TGCGCCAGCAGCTTTGCAGGGTCTAACGATTCACCCCTCCACTTT,CASSFAGSNDSPLHF